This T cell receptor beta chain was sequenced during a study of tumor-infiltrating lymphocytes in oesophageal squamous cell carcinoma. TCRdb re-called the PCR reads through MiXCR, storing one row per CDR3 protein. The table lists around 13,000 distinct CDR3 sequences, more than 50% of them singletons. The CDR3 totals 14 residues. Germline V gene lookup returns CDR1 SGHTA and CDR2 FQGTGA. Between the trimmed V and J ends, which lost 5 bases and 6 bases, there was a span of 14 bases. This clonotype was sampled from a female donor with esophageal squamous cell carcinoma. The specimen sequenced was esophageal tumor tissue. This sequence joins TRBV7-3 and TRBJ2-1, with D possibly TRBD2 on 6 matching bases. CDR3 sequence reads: CASSADYFGNEQFF. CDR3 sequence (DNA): TGTGCCAGCAGCGCGGACTATTTCGGCAATGAGCAGTTCTTC.